A selection of T cell receptor beta chains follows, all from one sample in a study of human T cells and chemical hapten exposure. MiXCR, applied by TCRdb to the RACE reads, yields one record per CDR3 protein. The table includes 60,000 to 80,000 distinct CDR3 sequences, 32% detected once. The sample consisted of whole blood, taken in connection with sensitization to the hapten diphenylcyclopropenone (DPC). These receptors originate from a man in his forties with alopecia areata. Some clones in this sample may be carry-over from other donors' samples. Both conserved end residues are part of each CDR3. A D gene is named only where the DNA matches it firmly. Clone size is stated in some rows and not others, as once, few, many or a class when expanded.

J gene: TRBJ1-6; V gene: TRBV2; clone size: NA; CDR3 length: 15; D gene: NA; CDR3 DNA: TGTGCCAGCACCCCTCGGGAGGGACGGAATTCACCCCTCCACTTT; CDR3 protein: CASTPREGRNSPLHF
J gene: TRBJ2-7; V gene: TRBV25-1; clone size: NA; CDR3 length: 15; D gene: NA; CDR3 DNA: TGTGCCAGCAGTGCCCGCTGGATCGCCTCCTACGAGCAGTACTTC; CDR3 protein: CASSARWIASYEQYF
J gene: TRBJ1-5; V gene: TRBV12-3/TRBV12-4; clone size: few; CDR3 length: 15; D gene: NA; CDR3 DNA: TGTGCCAGCAGGCTCCAAGCCCATGGCAATCAGCCCCAGCATTTT; CDR3 protein: CASRLQAHGNQPQHF
J gene: TRBJ2-3; V gene: TRBV7-3; clone size: NA; CDR3 length: 14; D gene: NA; CDR3 DNA: TGTGCCAGCAGTCATACGGGCGGCGGGGATACGCAGTATTTT; CDR3 protein: CASSHTGGGDTQYF
J gene: TRBJ1-2; V gene: TRBV24-1; clone size: few; CDR3 length: 13; D gene: NA; CDR3 DNA: TGTGCCACCAGTTTGGCGACTAACTATGGCTACACCTTC; CDR3 protein: CATSLATNYGYTF
J gene: TRBJ2-7; V gene: TRBV28; clone size: NA; CDR3 length: 14; D gene: TRBD2; CDR3 DNA: TGTGCCAGCAGCCTTCCGGGGGGGGCCTACGAGCAGTACTTC; CDR3 protein: CASSLPGGAYEQYF
J gene: TRBJ1-2; V gene: TRBV12-3/TRBV12-4; clone size: NA; CDR3 length: 13; D gene: NA; CDR3 DNA: TGTGCCAGCAAGACGACAGCGAGCTATGGCTACACCTTC; CDR3 protein: CASKTTASYGYTF
J gene: TRBJ2-7; V gene: TRBV6-1; clone size: few; CDR3 length: 16; D gene: TRBD2; CDR3 DNA: TGTGCCAGCATTATGGGACTAGCGGGACCTTCCTACGAGCAGTACTTC; CDR3 protein: CASIMGLAGPSYEQYF
J gene: TRBJ2-2; V gene: TRBV7-9; clone size: NA; CDR3 length: 12; D gene: NA; CDR3 DNA: TGTGCCAGCAGCCCCGGGAAAGGGGAGCTGTTTTTT; CDR3 protein: CASSPGKGELFF
J gene: TRBJ2-7; V gene: TRBV29-1; clone size: few; CDR3 length: 12; D gene: TRBD1; CDR3 DNA: TGCAGCGTTAGGGACAGAGGCTACGAGCAGTACTTC; CDR3 protein: CSVRDRGYEQYF
J gene: TRBJ2-1; V gene: TRBV2; clone size: NA; CDR3 length: 15; D gene: TRBD2; CDR3 DNA: TGTGCCAGCACTCAACTAGCGGGGGAGTACAATGAGCAGTTCTTC; CDR3 protein: CASTQLAGEYNEQFF
J gene: TRBJ2-5; V gene: TRBV20-1; clone size: few; CDR3 length: 15; D gene: TRBD1; CDR3 DNA: TGCAGTGCTAGAGTCACAGGGGCCGCGCAAGAGACCCAGTACTTC; CDR3 protein: CSARVTGAAQETQYF
J gene: TRBJ2-2; V gene: TRBV28; clone size: few; CDR3 length: 14; D gene: NA; CDR3 DNA: TGTGCCAGCAGTGATCGGCCGGAAACCGGGGAGCTGTTTTTT; CDR3 protein: CASSDRPETGELFF
J gene: TRBJ2-1; V gene: TRBV9; clone size: few; CDR3 length: 12; D gene: NA; CDR3 DNA: TGTGCCAGCAGCGCAAGCGGGAATGAGCAGTTCTTC; CDR3 protein: CASSASGNEQFF
J gene: TRBJ2-4; V gene: TRBV5-1; clone size: NA; CDR3 length: 15; D gene: NA; CDR3 DNA: TGCGCCAGCAGCTCCGGCGATGCGCTAAAAAACATTCAGTACTTC; CDR3 protein: CASSSGDALKNIQYF
J gene: TRBJ2-5; V gene: TRBV10-3; clone size: few; CDR3 length: 14; D gene: NA; CDR3 DNA: TGTGCCATCAGTGCTAGAGAAGTTCCGGAGACCCAGTACTTC; CDR3 protein: CAISAREVPETQYF
J gene: TRBJ1-2; V gene: TRBV18; clone size: once; CDR3 length: 15; D gene: TRBD1; CDR3 DNA: TGTGCCAGCTCACCCCAGGGACAGGGCAACTATGGCTACACCTTC; CDR3 protein: CASSPQGQGNYGYTF
J gene: TRBJ1-2; V gene: TRBV12-3/TRBV12-4; clone size: NA; CDR3 length: 13; D gene: NA; CDR3 DNA: TGTGCCAGCAGTTTAGCGGGGAGGGCCGGCTACACCTTC; CDR3 protein: CASSLAGRAGYTF
J gene: TRBJ1-2; V gene: TRBV7-8; clone size: few; CDR3 length: 14; D gene: NA; CDR3 DNA: TGTGCCAGCAGCTTAGGGGGAGGCAACTATGGCTACACCTTC; CDR3 protein: CASSLGGGNYGYTF
J gene: TRBJ1-1; V gene: TRBV5-1; clone size: many; CDR3 length: 14; D gene: TRBD1; CDR3 DNA: TGCGCCAGCAGCACGGGACAGGGGGGGACTGAAGCTTTCTTT; CDR3 protein: CASSTGQGGTEAFF
J gene: TRBJ2-3; V gene: TRBV12-3/TRBV12-4; clone size: NA; CDR3 length: 15; D gene: TRBD2; CDR3 DNA: TGTGCCAGCAGTTTGCGGCTAGCGGGAGCAGATACGCAGTATTTT; CDR3 protein: CASSLRLAGADTQYF
J gene: TRBJ2-5; V gene: TRBV13; clone size: NA; CDR3 length: 13; D gene: NA; CDR3 DNA: TGTGCCAGCAGCTTGGGGCTCAGGGAGACCCAGTACTTC; CDR3 protein: CASSLGLRETQYF
J gene: TRBJ2-7; V gene: TRBV6-5; clone size: once; CDR3 length: 15; D gene: TRBD2; CDR3 DNA: TGTGCCAGCAGCGTAGGTAGCGGGAATTTCTACGAGCAGTACTTC; CDR3 protein: CASSVGSGNFYEQYF
J gene: TRBJ2-7; V gene: TRBV5-4; clone size: NA; CDR3 length: 14; D gene: TRBD2; CDR3 DNA: TGTGCCAGCGAGCGGCGGGAGGGCCCCCACGAGCAGTACTTC; CDR3 protein: CASERREGPHEQYF
J gene: TRBJ2-1; V gene: TRBV2; clone size: NA; CDR3 length: 15; D gene: NA; CDR3 DNA: TGTGCCAGCTTTCGGGCGGGTAGCTCCTACAATGAGCAGTTCTTC; CDR3 protein: CASFRAGSSYNEQFF
J gene: TRBJ1-1; V gene: TRBV12-3/TRBV12-4; clone size: few; CDR3 length: 14; D gene: TRBD1; CDR3 DNA: TGTGCCAGCAGTTTGGGGACAGGGGGGACTGAAGCTTTCTTT; CDR3 protein: CASSLGTGGTEAFF
J gene: TRBJ2-5; V gene: TRBV20-1; clone size: few; CDR3 length: 12; D gene: NA; CDR3 DNA: TGCAGTGCAGCTTACAGGGAGGAGACCCAGTACTTC; CDR3 protein: CSAAYREETQYF
J gene: TRBJ2-7; V gene: TRBV28; clone size: few; CDR3 length: 13; D gene: NA; CDR3 DNA: TGTGCCAGCAGTTCAGGACGGGGCTACGAGCAGTACTTC; CDR3 protein: CASSSGRGYEQYF
J gene: TRBJ1-2; V gene: TRBV5-1; clone size: few; CDR3 length: 12; D gene: NA; CDR3 DNA: TGCGCCAGCAGCTTGGAGGGCTATGGCTACACCTTC; CDR3 protein: CASSLEGYGYTF
J gene: TRBJ2-3; V gene: TRBV12-3/TRBV12-4; clone size: NA; CDR3 length: 15; D gene: TRBD1; CDR3 DNA: TGTGCCAGCAGTGAGGCACAGGGGAGCACAGATGCGCAGTATTTT; CDR3 protein: CASSEAQGSTDAQYF
J gene: TRBJ2-1; V gene: TRBV19; clone size: few; CDR3 length: 18; D gene: TRBD2; CDR3 DNA: TGTGCCAGTAGTCCCCGATCGACAGCGGGAGGGCGAGTTGGGGAGCAGTTCTTC; CDR3 protein: CASSPRSTAGGRVGEQFF
J gene: TRBJ2-3; V gene: TRBV10-3; clone size: NA; CDR3 length: 18; D gene: TRBD1; CDR3 DNA: TGTGCCATCAGCGTTGGGACAGGGGGGGCCGCTAGCACAGATACGCAGTATTTT; CDR3 protein: CAISVGTGGAASTDTQYF
J gene: TRBJ2-3; V gene: TRBV5-4; clone size: NA; CDR3 length: 17; D gene: NA; CDR3 DNA: TGTGCCAGCAGCTTGGAGGCGGGATCCAGGGACACAGATACGCAGTATTTT; CDR3 protein: CASSLEAGSRDTDTQYF
J gene: TRBJ2-6; V gene: TRBV6-5; clone size: NA; CDR3 length: 15; D gene: NA; CDR3 DNA: TGTGCCAGCAGTTACTCGAGTCGGGGGTCCAACGTCCTGACTTTC; CDR3 protein: CASSYSSRGSNVLTF
J gene: TRBJ1-1; V gene: TRBV6-1; clone size: NA; CDR3 length: 16; D gene: NA; CDR3 DNA: NA; CDR3 protein: CASSEAGRRWGLGTFF
J gene: TRBJ2-7; V gene: TRBV6-6; clone size: NA; CDR3 length: 11; D gene: NA; CDR3 DNA: TGTGCCACCCGACAGTTCTACGAGCAGTACTTC; CDR3 protein: CATRQFYEQYF
J gene: TRBJ1-1; V gene: TRBV7-9; clone size: few; CDR3 length: 14; D gene: NA; CDR3 DNA: TGTGCCAGCAGCTCAGGGGTCCGGAGTACTGAAGCTTTCTTT; CDR3 protein: CASSSGVRSTEAFF
J gene: TRBJ1-2; V gene: TRBV12-3/TRBV12-4; clone size: few; CDR3 length: 15; D gene: NA; CDR3 DNA: TGTGCCAGCAGCTCCCAAGGGAGGGGCAGCTATGGCTACACCTTC; CDR3 protein: CASSSQGRGSYGYTF
J gene: TRBJ2-1; V gene: TRBV28; clone size: NA; CDR3 length: 17; D gene: NA; CDR3 DNA: TGTGCCAGCAGTTATGGGGGGGGCGGGCACCCCTACAATGAGCAGTTCTTC; CDR3 protein: CASSYGGGGHPYNEQFF
J gene: TRBJ2-4; V gene: TRBV27; clone size: NA; CDR3 length: 16; D gene: NA; CDR3 DNA: NA; CDR3 protein: CASSFLAALAKNIQYF
J gene: TRBJ1-2; V gene: TRBV20-1; clone size: NA; CDR3 length: 14; D gene: NA; CDR3 DNA: TGCAGTGCTATAGGCCCCCTGAGTAACTATGGCTACACCTTC; CDR3 protein: CSAIGPLSNYGYTF
J gene: TRBJ1-1; V gene: TRBV7-2; clone size: few; CDR3 length: 13; D gene: NA; CDR3 DNA: TGTGCCAGCAGCTTCGGCCCCCACCCCGAAGCTTTCTTT; CDR3 protein: CASSFGPHPEAFF
J gene: TRBJ2-7; V gene: TRBV2; clone size: few; CDR3 length: 13; D gene: NA; CDR3 DNA: TGTGCCAGCACGGACCGACCCCTGCACGAGCAGTACTTC; CDR3 protein: CASTDRPLHEQYF